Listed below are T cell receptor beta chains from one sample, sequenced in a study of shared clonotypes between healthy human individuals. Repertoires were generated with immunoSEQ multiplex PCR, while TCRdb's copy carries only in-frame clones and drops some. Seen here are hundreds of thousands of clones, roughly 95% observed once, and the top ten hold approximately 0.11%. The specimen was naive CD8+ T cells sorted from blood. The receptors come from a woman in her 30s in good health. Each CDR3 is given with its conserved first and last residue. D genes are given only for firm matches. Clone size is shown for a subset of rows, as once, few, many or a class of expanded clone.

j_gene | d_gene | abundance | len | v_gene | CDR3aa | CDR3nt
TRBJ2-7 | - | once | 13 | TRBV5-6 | CASSAGVSYEQYF | TGTGCCAGCAGCGCCGGGGTCTCCTACGAGCAGTACTTC
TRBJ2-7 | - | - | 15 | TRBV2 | CASSKTGTDSYEQYF | TGTGCCAGCAGTAAAACCGGGACGGATTCCTACGAGCAGTACTTC
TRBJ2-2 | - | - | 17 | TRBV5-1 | CASSSDSYTANTGELFF | TGCGCCAGCAGCTCCGACTCCTACACCGCGAACACCGGGGAGCTGTTTTTT
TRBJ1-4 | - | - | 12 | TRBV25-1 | CASSSGNEKLFF | TGTGCCAGCAGTTCTGGGAATGAAAAACTGTTTTTT
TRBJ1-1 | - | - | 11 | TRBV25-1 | CASSEGIGAFF | TGTGCCAGCAGTGAGGGCATAGGGGCTTTCTTT
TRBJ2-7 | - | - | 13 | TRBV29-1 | CSVEVGQGYEQYF | TGCAGCGTTGAAGTCGGGCAGGGATACGAGCAGTACTTC
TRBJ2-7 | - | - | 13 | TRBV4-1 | CASSQIGRYEQYF | TGCGCCAGCAGCCAAATCGGACGATACGAGCAGTACTTC
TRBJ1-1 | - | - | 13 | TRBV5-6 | CASSGGGETEAFF | TGTGCCAGCAGCGGAGGGGGTGAGACTGAAGCTTTCTTT
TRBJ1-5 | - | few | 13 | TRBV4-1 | CASSPHRPQPQHF | TGCGCCAGCAGCCCTCACCGCCCTCAGCCCCAGCATTTT
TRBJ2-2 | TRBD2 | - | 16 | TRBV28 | CASSFVTSGNTGELFF | TGTGCCAGCAGTTTCGTGACTAGCGGGAACACCGGGGAGCTGTTTTTT
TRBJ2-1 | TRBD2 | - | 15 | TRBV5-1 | CASSWKIAGHNEQFF | TGCGCCAGCAGCTGGAAAATAGCGGGACACAATGAGCAGTTCTTC
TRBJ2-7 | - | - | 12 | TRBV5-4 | CASSPAGFEQYF | TGTGCCAGCAGCCCGGCAGGTTTCGAGCAGTACTTC
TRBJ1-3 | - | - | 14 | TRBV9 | CASSVTGSVNTIYF | TGTGCCAGCAGCGTTACAGGGTCAGTCAACACCATATATTTT
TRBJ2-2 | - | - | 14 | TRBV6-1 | CASSEGRYTGELFF | TGTGCCAGCAGTGAAGGAAGATATACCGGGGAGCTGTTTTTT
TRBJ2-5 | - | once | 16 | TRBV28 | CASSFPGTTRGETQYF | TGTGCCAGCAGTTTCCCCGGGACGACGCGGGGAGAGACCCAGTACTTC
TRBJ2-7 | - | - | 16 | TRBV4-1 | CASSQEGGAKSYEQYF | TGCGCCAGCAGCCAAGAAGGAGGGGCGAAGTCCTACGAGCAGTACTTC
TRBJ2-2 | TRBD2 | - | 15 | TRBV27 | CASSLGSGSAGELFF | TGTGCCAGCAGTTTAGGGAGCGGGAGCGCCGGGGAGCTGTTTTTT
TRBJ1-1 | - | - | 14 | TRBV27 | CASTPGGTNTEAFF | TGTGCCAGCACCCCTGGGGGGACGAACACTGAAGCTTTCTTT
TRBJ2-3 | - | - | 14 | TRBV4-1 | CASSQRKTTDTQYF | TGCGCCAGCAGCCAACGTAAAACTACAGATACGCAGTATTTT